This T cell receptor beta chain is from a study of cytomegalovirus exposure and HLA in healthy donors. From germline, CDR1 is MDHEN and CDR2 SYDVKM. The CDR3 is 15 amino acids. With 7 bases removed from V and 3 bases from J, the gap between germline ends came to 19 bases. The PCR had 60 Vbeta and 13 Jbeta primers. Sequencing used immunoSEQ multiplex PCR; TCRdb keeps in-frame clones, though not all of them. The sample holds tens of thousands of clones. The chain uses TRBV28 and TRBJ2-7; D possibly corresponds to TRBD2 (6 bases). The origin of this receptor is a man aged 40-50 years in good health and CMV-seropositive. The sequenced sample consisted of PBMCs. CDR3 sequence reads: CASTTAGTSSYEQYF. The CDR3 coding sequence is TGTGCCAGCACCACTGCCGGGACTTCAAGCTACGAGCAGTACTTC.